Below, one T cell receptor (beta chain) is given with its context. Its antigen is not known. The sample originates from a study of a mutant IDH1 vaccine in newly diagnosed glioma. Time point denoted: week 5, during vaccination. Every vaccine dose comprised 300 ug of mutant IDH1 20-mer peptide plus topical imiquimod. Data came from immunoSEQ multiplex PCR; TCRdb stores just in-frame clones and leaves some out. The table includes 60,000 or so clones, roughly 82% detected once. Germline lookup yields CDR1 SGHTA and CDR2 FQGTGA. This CDR3 spans 14 amino acids. V gave up 6 bases and J gave up 2 bases, with 14 bases separating them.

This material consisted of PBMCs, taken from a glioma patient whose treatment included an IDH1 peptide vaccine. This receptor was obtained from a woman under 30 with glioma. Some clones in this sample may be carry-over from other donors' samples. The V gene is TRBV7-3, the J gene TRBJ2-7, with TRBD1 as a possible D gene (6 bases). The CDR3, as DNA: TGTGCCAGCAGTCTGGGGGCTGGTCCCTACGAGCAGTACTTC. Residues: CASSLGAGPYEQYF.